One TCR beta chain is described in this entry. Its target is unknown. This sample was included in a study of shared clonotypes between healthy human individuals. Naive CD4+ cells were CD45RA-selected; the remaining cells were memory. Trimming cost V 4 bases and J 6 bases; bases outside gene matches: 12. The germline CDR1 and CDR2 sequences are SGDLS and YYNGEE. The CDR3 spans 15 residues. The assay was run at deep level. Profiled with immunoSEQ multiplex PCR; TCRdb holds only in-frame clones, not every one. The sample carries 2 million to 2.5 million clones, just under 95% recorded once. Findings and caveats of the study: Sequencing of the sorted subsets was shown by rarefaction to be incomplete despite large depth. Shared across a handful of donors were 4% to 5% of the naive CD4 clonotypes.

Sequenced material: naive CD4+ T cells from PBMCs. This sample's subset: CD45RA+ positively selected. The rearrangement uses TRBV9 and TRBJ2-7; the match to TRBD2 covers 8 bases. The origin of this receptor is a man aged 18-30 years in good health. Some clones in this sample may be carry-over from other donors' samples. CDR3 coding DNA: TGTGCCAGCAGCCCCCGGGGTAGCGGGAATGGCGAGCAGTACTTC. Amino acid sequence: CASSPRGSGNGEQYF.